This entry lists 11 T cell receptor beta chains sequenced from one sample in a study of graft-versus-host responses after intestinal transplantation. The protocol was immunoSEQ multiplex PCR, while the TCRdb copy is restricted to in-frame clones and leaves out a portion. The table shows 96,000 or so clones, with approximately 90% occurring only once. Their target antigens are unknown. Sequenced here: unstimulated CD4+ T cells sorted from spleen or lymph node cells, sampled before intestinal transplant. The receptors originated from a human donor who received an intestinal transplant.

The J gene is TRBJ2-3, the V gene TRBV9; D may be TRBD2 (6 bases). CDR3 size: 14 residues. V was trimmed by 4 bases and J by 4 bases, leaving 13 bases between them. Germline loops: CDR1 SGDLS, CDR2 YYNGEE. Here the CDR3 reads CASSWGVNSDTQYF. CDR3 nucleotide sequence: TGTGCCAGCAGCTGGGGGGTTAATTCAGATACGCAGTATTTT. Full variable domain (outside the CDR3, taken from reference TRBV9 and TRBJ2-3): DSGVTQTPKHLITATGQRVTLRCSPRSGDLSVYWYQQSLDQGLQFLIQYYNGEERAKGNILERFSAQQFPDLHSELNLSSLELGDSALYFCASSWGVNSDTQYFGPGTRLTVL.

The rearrangement links TRBV4-1 to TRBJ2-1; 9 bases are a match to TRBD2. The CDR3 has 15 amino acids. With 4 bases clipped from V and 8 bases from J, the junction kept 9 bases outside the gene matches. Germline V gene sequence: CDR1 MGHRA, CDR2 YSYEKL. The DNA of the CDR3 is TGCGCCAGCAGCCGTGGGAGCGGGAGGATCGATGAGCAGTTCTTC. Encoded protein: CASSRGSGRIDEQFF.

The V call is TRBV5-1, the J call TRBJ2-5; 8 bases map to TRBD2. Germline CDR1 and CDR2: SGHRS and YFSETQ. The CDR3 runs to 15 residues. Germline trimming cut 0 bases from V and 4 bases from J; bases unmatched to any gene: 5. The CDR3 DNA reads as TGCGCCAGCAGCTTGGGGAGCGGGAGTCGAGAGACCCAGTACTTC. It codes for CASSLGSGSRETQYF.

The chain has TRBV9 and TRBJ2-1; 7 bases are shared with TRBD1. V gave up 2 bases and J gave up 5 bases; unmatched junction bases: 4. Germline CDR1 is SGDLS and CDR2 is YYNGEE. The CDR3 length is 14 residues. CDR3 protein: CASSVTGANNEQFF. The DNA for the CDR3 is TGTGCCAGCAGCGTTACAGGGGCGAACAATGAGCAGTTCTTC.

On this clone itself: A junction boundary mismatches the germline segment, possibly from a read error. The chain carries TRBV19 and TRBJ2-7, with D hard to call. Per germline, CDR1 LNHDA and CDR2 SQIVND (reference sequence). CDR3 length: 14 residues. The CDR3 sequence is CASSIQVFRYGQYF. The CDR3, as DNA: TGTGCCAGTAGTATACAGGTGTTCCGATACGGGCAGTACTTC.

The V gene is TRBV11-3, the J gene TRBJ2-7, with a possible D match to TRBD2 (6 bases). The CDR3 sequence is 13 residues long. Trimming stripped 0 bases from V and 7 bases from J, with 10 bases between. Germline V lookup: CDR1 SGHNT, CDR2 YENEEA. The CDR3 spells CASSLDGGREQYF. The CDR3 nucleotides read TGTGCCAGCAGCTTAGACGGGGGTAGGGAGCAGTACTTC.

This clone has only a few counts. The chain recombines TRBV2 with TRBJ1-3, with 8 positions matching TRBD1. Germline V gene sequence: CDR1 SNHLY, CDR2 FYNNEI. Trimming at V came to 10 bases and at J to 2 bases, leaving 4 bases not matched to a gene. The CDR3 has 13 amino acids. The CDR3 sequence is CANTGGTGNTIYF. The DNA of the CDR3 is TGTGCCAACACAGGGGGAACTGGAAACACCATATATTTT.

J is TRBJ2-1 and V is TRBV29-1; TRBD2 agrees at 10 bases. The V segment lost 4 bases and the J segment 1 base; nucleotides outside the gene matches: 10. The CDR3 is 17 residues long. Germline values: CDR1 SQVTM, CDR2 ANQGSEA. The CDR3 spells CSVGRLAGEASYNEQFF. The CDR3 nucleotides are TGCAGCGTTGGTCGGCTAGCGGGAGAAGCATCCTACAATGAGCAGTTCTTC.

V usage is TRBV4-1 and J usage is TRBJ2-7; TRBD2 agrees at 13 bases. This CDR3 region has 16 residues. With 4 bases clipped from V and 4 bases from J, the junction kept 7 bases outside the gene matches. Germline lookup yields CDR1 MGHRA and CDR2 YSYEKL. CDR3: CASSPGLAGRVYEQYF. The CDR3 DNA reads as TGCGCCAGCAGCCCGGGACTAGCGGGAAGGGTGTACGAGCAGTACTTC.

This clone was detected a few times. The V call is TRBV6-5, the J call TRBJ1-4; TRBD1 agrees at 7 bases. Germline CDR1 and CDR2: MNHEY and SVGAGI. V shed 6 bases and J 1 base; nucleotides not matched to a gene: 5. The CDR3 length is 15 residues. The CDR3 DNA follows: TGTGCCAGCAGGAGCTACAGGGGAACTAATGAAAAACTGTTTTTT. It specifies CASRSYRGTNEKLFF.

This clone was picked up a small number of times. The chain employs TRBV6-6 and TRBJ1-5, with D hard to call. The V end lost 6 bases, the J end lost 6 bases, and 3 bases lay between the germline ends. The CDR3 spans 10 residues. Germline values: CDR1 MNHNY, CDR2 SVGAGI (reference sequence). This CDR3 is CASSGQPQHF. The CDR3, as DNA: TGTGCCAGCAGCGGTCAGCCCCAGCATTTT.